A selection of T cell receptor beta chains follows, all from one sample in a study of cytomegalovirus exposure and HLA in healthy donors. This table comes from immunoSEQ multiplex PCR, and its TCRdb copy is limited to in-frame clones, with some not included. Of some 230,000 clones in the sample, about 90% were seen once. The sequencing input was PBMCs. The origin of the receptors is a woman aged 18 to 35 in good health and CMV-seronegative. The CDR3 runs from the conserved cysteine through the conserved F or W. Fields, in order: V gene, J gene, clone size, D gene, CDR3 protein, CDR3 DNA. The D gene is left open where the match is weak. Expanded clones get a size class; other rows say once, few or many, or leave the size out.

>TRBV5-1|TRBJ2-3|-|-
CASRIGGDSTDTQYF
TGCGCCAGCAGAATAGGGGGGGATAGTACAGATACGCAGTATTTT
>TRBV25-1|TRBJ2-7|-|TRBD2
CASSEWGSGDSYEQYF
TGTGCCAGCAGTGAATGGGGTAGCGGGGACTCCTACGAGCAGTACTTC
>TRBV6-5|TRBJ2-3|-|-
CASTYGTSSTQYF
TGTGCCAGCACATACGGTACTAGCTCTACGCAGTATTTT
>TRBV5-1|TRBJ2-7|-|TRBD1
CASRISGQTSYEQYF
TGCGCCAGCAGGATTTCGGGACAGACTTCCTACGAGCAGTACTTC
>TRBV7-2|TRBJ2-2|-|TRBD2
CASSRGLAGDTGELFF
TGTGCCAGCAGCCGAGGACTAGCGGGAGACACCGGGGAGCTGTTTTTT
>TRBV21-1|TRBJ2-1|-|-
CASSPRTSGRGSNEQFF
TGTGCCAGCAGCCCTCGGACTAGCGGGAGAGGGAGCAATGAGCAGTTCTTC
>TRBV14|TRBJ2-1|-|TRBD2
CASSQALERESPEQFF
TGTGCCAGCAGCCAAGCGTTGGAGCGGGAGTCTCCTGAGCAGTTCTTC
>TRBV5-1|TRBJ1-3|-|-
CASSLSALAPGDTIYF
TGCGCCAGCAGCTTGAGTGCCCTTGCTCCGGGGGACACCATATATTTT
>TRBV5-6|TRBJ1-6|-|TRBD1
CASSFGDRGSSYNSPLHF
TGTGCCAGCAGCTTCGGGGACAGGGGGAGCTCCTATAATTCACCCCTCCACTTT
>TRBV28|TRBJ1-2|once|-
CASSFAGDYGYTF
TGTGCCAGCAGTTTTGCGGGGGACTATGGCTACACCTTC
>TRBV18|TRBJ2-5|-|-
CASSPRWGPGQETQYF
TGTGCCAGCTCACCCCGGTGGGGGCCCGGGCAAGAGACCCAGTACTTC
>TRBV27|TRBJ2-2|once|TRBD2
CASSFGGGPVVGELFF
TGTGCCAGCAGTTTTGGGGGAGGGCCGGTGGTCGGGGAGCTGTTTTTT
>TRBV4-2|TRBJ2-3|-|TRBD2
CASSQVDTKRGSTDTQYF
TGTGCCAGCAGCCAAGTCGATACCAAGCGGGGGAGCACAGATACGCAGTATTTT
>TRBV6-1|TRBJ2-3|-|TRBD2
CASSEWDGSGGIDTQYF
TGTGCCAGCAGTGAATGGGACGGTAGCGGGGGTATAGATACGCAGTATTTT
>TRBV6-1|TRBJ2-5|once|TRBD1
CARSWGQQETQYF
TGTGCCAGGTCTTGGGGACAGCAAGAGACCCAGTACTTC